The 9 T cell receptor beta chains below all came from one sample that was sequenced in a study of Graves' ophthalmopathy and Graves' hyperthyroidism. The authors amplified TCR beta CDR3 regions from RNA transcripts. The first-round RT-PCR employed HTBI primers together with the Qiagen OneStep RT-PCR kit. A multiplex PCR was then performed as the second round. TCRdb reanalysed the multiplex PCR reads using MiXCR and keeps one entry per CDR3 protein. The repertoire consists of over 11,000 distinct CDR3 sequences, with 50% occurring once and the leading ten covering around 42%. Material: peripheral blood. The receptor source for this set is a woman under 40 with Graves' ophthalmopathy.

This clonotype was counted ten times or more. CDR3 bases: TGTGCCAGCAGCTTGGGCGGGAGGGCCGAGCAGTACTTC. It encodes CASSLGGRAEQYF. The chain has TRBV7-2 and TRBJ2-7; 9 nucleotides agree with TRBD2. Germline V gene data show CDR1 as SGHTA and CDR2 as FQGNSA. J gave up 6 bases and V 3 bases, and 3 bases lay outside the gene matches. This CDR3 region has 13 residues.

CDR3 protein: CASSPQGIYGYTF. The CDR3 DNA reads TGTGCCAGCAGCCCACAGGGTATCTATGGCTACACCTTC. The V gene is TRBV7-2, the J gene TRBJ1-2, with a tentative D call TRBD1 (6 bases). Germline V lookup: CDR1 SGHTA, CDR2 FQGNSA. The V end lost 5 bases, the J end lost 4 bases, and 11 bases lay between the germline ends. The CDR3 consists of 13 residues.

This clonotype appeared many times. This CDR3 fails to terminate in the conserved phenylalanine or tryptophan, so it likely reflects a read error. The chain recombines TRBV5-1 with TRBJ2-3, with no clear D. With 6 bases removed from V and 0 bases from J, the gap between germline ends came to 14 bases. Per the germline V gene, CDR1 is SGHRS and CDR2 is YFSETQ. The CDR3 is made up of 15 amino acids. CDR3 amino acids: CASTELASSTDTQYS. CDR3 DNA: TGCGCCAGCACCGAATTGGCGTCCAGCACAGATACGCAGTATTCT.

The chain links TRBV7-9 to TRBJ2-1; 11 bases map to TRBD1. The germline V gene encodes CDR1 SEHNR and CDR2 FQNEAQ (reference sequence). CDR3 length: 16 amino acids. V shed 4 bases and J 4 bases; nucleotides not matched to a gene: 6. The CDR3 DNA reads TGTGCCAGCAGCTCCTGGGGACAGGGGGATTACAATGAGCAGTTCTTC. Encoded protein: CASSSWGQGDYNEQFF. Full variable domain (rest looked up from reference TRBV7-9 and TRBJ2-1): DTGVSQNPRHKITKRGQNVTFRCDPISEHNRLYWYRQTLGQGPEFLTYFQNEAQLEKSRLLSDRFSAERPKGSFSTLEIQRTEQGDSAMYLCASSSWGQGDYNEQFFGPGTRLTVL.

In nucleotides, the CDR3 is TGTGCCACCAGCCGAGCCGGGACAGCAACCTACGAGCAGTACTTC. It codes for CATSRAGTATYEQYF. This rearrangement joins TRBV15 to TRBJ2-7; 7 bases line up with TRBD1. Germline CDR1 LNHNV, CDR2 YYDKDF (reference sequence). The length of the CDR3 is 15 residues. With V trimmed by 5 bases and J by 2 bases, 9 bases remained unmatched.

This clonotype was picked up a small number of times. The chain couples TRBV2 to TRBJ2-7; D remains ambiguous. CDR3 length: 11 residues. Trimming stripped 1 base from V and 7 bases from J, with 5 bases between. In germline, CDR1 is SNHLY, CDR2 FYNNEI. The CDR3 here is CASSEDLEQYF. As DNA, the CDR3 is TGTGCCAGCAGTGAAGACCTTGAGCAGTACTTC.

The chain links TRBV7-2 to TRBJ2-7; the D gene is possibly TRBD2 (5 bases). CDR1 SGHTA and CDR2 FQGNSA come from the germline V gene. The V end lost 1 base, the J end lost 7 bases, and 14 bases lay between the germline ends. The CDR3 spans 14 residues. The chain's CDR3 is CASSLGGPAREQYF. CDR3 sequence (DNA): TGTGCCAGCAGCTTAGGAGGGCCTGCGAGAGAGCAGTACTTC.

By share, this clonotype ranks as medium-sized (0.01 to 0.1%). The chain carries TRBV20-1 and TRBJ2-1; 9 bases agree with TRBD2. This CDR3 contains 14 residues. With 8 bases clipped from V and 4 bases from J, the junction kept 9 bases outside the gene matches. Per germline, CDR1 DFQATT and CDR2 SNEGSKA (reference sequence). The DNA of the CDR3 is TGCAGTCGTATTCTAGCGGGGAAATACAATGAGCAGTTCTTC. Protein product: CSRILAGKYNEQFF.

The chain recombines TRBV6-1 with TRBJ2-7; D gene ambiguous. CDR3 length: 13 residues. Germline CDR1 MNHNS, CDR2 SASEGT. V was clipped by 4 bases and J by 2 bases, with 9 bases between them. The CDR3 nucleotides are TGTGCCAGCAGTGTTTACAGTACCTACGAGCAGTACTTC. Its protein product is CASSVYSTYEQYF.